This section outlines one TCR beta chain sequence together with its context. This specimen comes from a study of blood T cell repertoires in COVID-19. Study details: Material from acute and convalescent COVID-19 was sourced from the United States, Italy and Spain. PBMCs, B-cell-depleted T cells, or T cells were the source of the cDNA or gDNA that made up the material.

Original processing notes: Nucleated cell counts were estimated from reference gene primer amplification. Assay used: immunoSEQ multiplex PCR; TCRdb lists only in-frame clones, some missing. Clone size and V and J calls were adopted from that table, with D and trimming inferred from the DNA. The table has roughly 14,000 clones, roughly 92% seen once. V was clipped by 1 base and J by 8 bases, with 15 bases between them. CDR3 size: 15 residues. Germline V lookup: CDR1 MDHEN, CDR2 SYDVKM. The material sequenced was peripheral blood. This TCR was sampled from a human donor with active COVID-19. The donor label of this sample is uncertain. The genes are TRBV28 and TRBJ1-5, with D uncertain. CDR3 sequence (DNA): TGTGCCAGCAGTTTATTTTTACAGCAAAATAAGCCCCAGCATTTT. Its translation: CASSLFLQQNKPQHF. Full variable domain (outside the CDR3, taken from reference TRBV28 and TRBJ1-5): DVKVTQSSRYLVKRTGEKVFLECVQDMDHENMFWYRQDPGLGLRLIYFSYDVKMKEKGDIPEGYSVSREKKERFSLILESASTNQTSMYLCASSLFLQQNKPQHFGDGTRLSIL.